These 10 T cell receptor beta chains share one sample of origin, sequenced in a study of blood T cell repertoires in COVID-19 (dated by TCRdb to the early 2020s). Libraries came from the immunoSEQ multiplex PCR assay. Entries here come from immuneACCESS through TCRdb and include only in-frame sequences with V and J called. Some clones fail to appear in such tables; in the studies checked, an unresolved V gene covers under half of the shortfall, and the cause of the remainder is unknown. The sample table shows 150,000 to 200,000 clones, and roughly 89% are seen once. The top ten clonotypes cover 1.5% to 2% of the sample. Sample: peripheral blood. The receptors come from a woman between 45 and 65 years old with acute or convalescent COVID-19.

The V and J genes are TRBV19 and TRBJ2-3, with 7 nucleotides matching TRBD1. Germline CDR1 reads LNHDA; CDR2 reads SQIVND (reference sequence). V lost 4 bases, J lost 9 bases, and 7 bases stayed unmatched. This CDR3 contains 13 residues. CDR3 amino acids: CASSKPGQPTQYF. CDR3 DNA sequence: TGTGCCAGTAGTAAACCGGGACAGCCGACGCAGTATTTT.

The chain is built from TRBV29-1 and TRBJ1-3, with D uncertain. V lost 4 bases to trimming and J lost 8 bases, with 15 bases between them. The CDR3 is made up of 13 amino acids. Germline CDR1 SQVTM, CDR2 ANQGSEA. The CDR3: CSVGDGFRDTIYF. The DNA for the CDR3 is TGCAGCGTTGGTGATGGGTTTCGGGACACCATATATTTT. The complete variable domain, with remaining parts taken from reference TRBV29-1 and TRBJ1-3, reads SAVISQKPSRDICQRGTSLTIQCQVDSQVTMMFWYRQQPGQSLTLIATANQGSEATYESGFVIDKFPISRPNLTFSTLTVSNMSPEDSSIYLCSVGDGFRDTIYFGEGSWLTVV.

This clone was seen a few times. V and J are TRBV6-5 and TRBJ1-5; TRBD1 might be the D (5 bases). The CDR3 loop spans 14 amino acids. V gave up 6 bases and J gave up 4 bases, with 13 bases separating them. CDR1 and CDR2 (germline): MNHEY, SVGAGI. The CDR3 nucleotides read TGTGCCAGCAGCTCCGACAGAACTAATCAGCCCCAGCATTTT. The encoded protein is CASSSDRTNQPQHF.

This chain connects TRBV2 to TRBJ2-7; 8 bases agree with TRBD2. Germline CDR1 reads SNHLY; CDR2 reads FYNNEI. The CDR3 is 15 residues long. V was clipped by 5 bases and J by 2 bases; unmatched bases: 8. This chain's CDR3 is CASSHPGGAPYEQYF. CDR3 coding DNA: TGTGCCAGCAGTCATCCCGGGGGGGCCCCCTACGAGCAGTACTTC.

J is TRBJ2-7 and V is TRBV4-2; possibly TRBD2 for D (6 bases). This CDR3 is 14 amino acids long. Trimming took off 4 bases at V and 3 bases at J, with 13 bases between the two ends. Germline CDR1 LGHNA, CDR2 YNFKEQ. The CDR3 region has the DNA TGTGCCAGCAGCCCAGAGGCGGGGTACTACGAGCAGTACTTC. Residues: CASSPEAGYYEQYF.

The CDR3 DNA follows: TGTGCCAGCAGTCGTACAGGGGTAAAAGCTTTCTTT. Protein: CASSRTGVKAFF. The V and J genes are TRBV12-3 or TRBV12-4 and TRBJ1-1; the match to TRBD1 covers 7 bases. V was pared by 5 bases and J by 9 bases, with 6 bases of the junction left unmatched. CDR3 length: 12 amino acids.

CDR3 sequence (DNA): TGTGCCAGCAGCGAGCTACGGGTGAACACTGAAGCTTTCTTT. Translating gives CASSELRVNTEAFF. V gene TRBV27 combines with J gene TRBJ1-1; no definite D call. V lost 6 bases and J lost 0, with 11 bases in between. Germline loops: CDR1 MNHEY, CDR2 SMNVEV (reference sequence). This CDR3 contains 14 residues.

V usage is TRBV6-6 and J usage is TRBJ2-7, with D tentatively TRBD1 (6 bases). Germline CDR1 reads MNHNY; CDR2 reads SVGAGI (reference sequence). Trimming removed 2 bases from V and 1 base from J, with 9 bases in between. There are 14 residues in the CDR3. CDR3: CASSYGQGSYEQYF. The CDR3, as DNA: TGTGCCAGCAGTTACGGTCAGGGGTCCTACGAGCAGTACTTC.

V gene TRBV11-2 combines with J gene TRBJ2-1; perhaps TRBD2 as D (7 bases). Germline V gives CDR1 SGHAT, CDR2 FQNNGV. The CDR3 is 16 amino acids. Trimming removed 0 bases from V and 5 bases from J, with 14 bases in between. CDR3 in amino acids: CASSLDGGGRHNEQFF. As DNA, the CDR3 is TGTGCCAGCAGCTTAGATGGGGGGGGCCGGCACAATGAGCAGTTCTTC.

The chain employs TRBV5-6 and TRBJ2-7; 10 nucleotides line up with TRBD1. With 4 bases clipped from V and 6 bases from J, the junction kept 4 bases outside the gene matches. The CDR3 loop spans 13 amino acids. Germline CDR1 is SGHDT and CDR2 is YYEEEE. The CDR3 region is CASSRTGGFEQYF. Here the CDR3 DNA reads TGTGCCAGCAGCCGGACAGGGGGTTTCGAGCAGTACTTC.